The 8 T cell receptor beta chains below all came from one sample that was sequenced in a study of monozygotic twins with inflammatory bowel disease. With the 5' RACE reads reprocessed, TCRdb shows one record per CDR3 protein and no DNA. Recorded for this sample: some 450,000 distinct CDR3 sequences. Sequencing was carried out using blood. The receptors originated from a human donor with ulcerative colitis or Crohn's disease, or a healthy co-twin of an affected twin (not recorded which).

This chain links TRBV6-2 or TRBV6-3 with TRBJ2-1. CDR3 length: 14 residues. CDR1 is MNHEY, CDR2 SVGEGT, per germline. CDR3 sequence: CASSYVSSDNEQFF.

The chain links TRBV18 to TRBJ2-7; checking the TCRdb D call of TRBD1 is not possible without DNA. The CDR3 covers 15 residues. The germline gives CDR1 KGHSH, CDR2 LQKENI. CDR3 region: CASSPTRGGTYEQYF.

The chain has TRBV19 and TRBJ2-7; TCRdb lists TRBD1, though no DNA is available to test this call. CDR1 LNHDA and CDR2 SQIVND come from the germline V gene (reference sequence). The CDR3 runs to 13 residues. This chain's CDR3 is CASSSRDGYEQYF.

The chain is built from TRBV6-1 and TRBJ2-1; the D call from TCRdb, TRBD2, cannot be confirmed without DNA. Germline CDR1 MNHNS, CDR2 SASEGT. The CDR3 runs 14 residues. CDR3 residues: CASTTAGFYNEQFF.

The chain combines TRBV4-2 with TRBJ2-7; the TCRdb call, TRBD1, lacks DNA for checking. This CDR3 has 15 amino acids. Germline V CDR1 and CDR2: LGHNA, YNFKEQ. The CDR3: CASSPSGDRPYEQYF.

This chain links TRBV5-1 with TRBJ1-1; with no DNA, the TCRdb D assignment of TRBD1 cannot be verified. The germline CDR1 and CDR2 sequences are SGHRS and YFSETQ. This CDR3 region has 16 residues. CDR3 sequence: CASSLAYRGQNTEAFF.

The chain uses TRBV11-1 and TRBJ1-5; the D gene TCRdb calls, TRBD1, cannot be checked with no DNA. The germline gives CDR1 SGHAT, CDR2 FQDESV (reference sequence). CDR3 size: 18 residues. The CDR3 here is CASTVLSGGNYSNQPQHF. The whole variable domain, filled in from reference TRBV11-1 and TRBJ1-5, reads EAEVAQSPRYKITEKSQAVAFWCDPISGHATLYWYRQILGQGPELLVQFQDESVVDDSQLPKDRFSAERLKGVDSTLKIQPAELGDSAMYLCASTVLSGGNYSNQPQHFGDGTRLSIL.

CDR3 amino acids: CASSQVGLGMNTEAFF. The rearrangement links TRBV4-1 to TRBJ1-1. Germline V gene lookup returns CDR1 MGHRA and CDR2 YSYEKL. The CDR3 runs 16 residues.